What follows are 15 T cell receptor beta chains derived from one specimen sequenced in a study of cytomegalovirus exposure and HLA in healthy donors. The PCR had 60 Vbeta and 13 Jbeta primers. Libraries were prepared by immunoSEQ multiplex PCR; TCRdb keeps only in-frame clonotypes and omits some of them. Found here are 33,000 or so clones, roughly 90% of them singletons; the top ten hold less than 3%. Sequenced material: PBMCs. The source is a woman aged 18-29 years in good health and CMV-seronegative.

The V gene is TRBV4-1, the J gene TRBJ1-5; 11 bases are shared with TRBD1. With V trimmed by 2 bases and J by 5 bases, 2 bases remained unmatched. Germline CDR1 and CDR2: MGHRA and YSYEKL. This CDR3 region has 15 residues. The CDR3 DNA is TGCGCCAGCAGCCAACCGGGACAGGGGGATCAGCCCCAGCATTTT. This translates into CASSQPGQGDQPQHF.

The chain carries TRBV5-4 and TRBJ2-1; 7 nucleotides line up with TRBD2. Trimming removed 4 bases from V and 4 bases from J; junction bases left unmatched: 8. This CDR3 is built from 15 residues. In germline, CDR1 is SGHNT, CDR2 YYREEE (reference sequence). The CDR3 sequence: CASSPQSGNYNEQFF. As DNA, the CDR3 is TGTGCCAGCAGCCCCCAAAGCGGGAATTACAATGAGCAGTTCTTC.

The chain has TRBV28 and TRBJ2-1; 9 bases align to TRBD1. Germline values: CDR1 MDHEN, CDR2 SYDVKM. V trimming: 4 bases; J trimming: 4 bases; junction bases outside the gene matches: 2. The CDR3 is 14 amino acids. CDR3 coding DNA: TGTGCCAGCAGTTCGGACAGGGGTTACAATGAGCAGTTCTTC. Residues: CASSSDRGYNEQFF.

V is TRBV4-1 and J is TRBJ2-5; D may be TRBD2 (5 bases). This CDR3 region has 14 residues. V was pared by 6 bases and J by 2 bases, with 13 bases between. Germline lookup yields CDR1 MGHRA and CDR2 YSYEKL. Written as DNA, the CDR3 is TGCGCCAGCAGTTTACTAGGACGTCAAGAGACCCAGTACTTC. Protein: CASSLLGRQETQYF.

The chain links TRBV19 to TRBJ2-6; 10 nucleotides line up with TRBD2. V lost 3 bases, J lost 0 bases, and 8 bases stayed unmatched. Germline CDR1 LNHDA, CDR2 SQIVND (reference sequence). The length of the CDR3 is 19 residues. CDR3 in DNA: TGTGCCAGTAGTATTTTCCTAGCGGGAGCCCTCTCTGGGGCCAACGTCCTGACTTTC. Translated: CASSIFLAGALSGANVLTF.

The CDR3 DNA reads TGTGCCAGTCAGCAATCATGGGAACTAGCGGGAGTGGTCTACAATGAGCAGTTCTTC. Its translation: CASQQSWELAGVVYNEQFF. The rearrangement uses TRBV21-1 and TRBJ2-1; the DNA was not compared with TRBD2, the D call given in the table. TRBV21-1 is an annotated pseudogene. This CDR3 has 19 amino acids.

V is TRBV11-3 and J is TRBJ2-5, with 8 bases aligning to TRBD1. CDR1 SGHNT and CDR2 YENEEA come from the germline V gene. This CDR3 has 15 amino acids. Unmatched junction bases numbered 9, after V lost 5 bases and J lost 4 bases. The CDR3 is CASSHSTGVGETQYF. For the CDR3, the DNA is TGTGCCAGCAGCCACTCGACAGGGGTGGGAGAGACCCAGTACTTC.

The chain recombines TRBV5-1 with TRBJ1-2, with TRBD1 as a possible D gene (5 bases). The ends were cut back, 0 bases at V and 2 bases at J, with 23 bases in the middle. Germline V CDR1 and CDR2: SGHRS, YFSETQ. The CDR3 consists of 19 residues. Here the CDR3 DNA reads TGCGCCAGCAGCTTGGGTGACAGAGTGTTATCCAGGACCAACTATGGCTACACCTTC. This gives the protein CASSLGDRVLSRTNYGYTF.

The V call is TRBV18, the J call TRBJ2-1, with 8 positions matching TRBD1. Per germline, CDR1 KGHSH and CDR2 LQKENI. The V and J ends lost 3 bases and 2 bases, in that order; junction bases with no gene match: 3. This CDR3 comprises 15 residues. CDR3 sequence: CASSPGQVTYNEQFF. CDR3 DNA sequence: TGTGCCAGCTCACCGGGACAGGTCACCTACAATGAGCAGTTCTTC.

V gene TRBV5-1 combines with J gene TRBJ2-3, with D possibly matching TRBD2 (5 bases). Between the trimmed V and J ends, which lost 5 bases and 2 bases, there was a span of 12 bases. Germline values: CDR1 SGHRS, CDR2 YFSETQ. This CDR3 contains 14 residues. In DNA, the CDR3 is TGCGCCAGCAGGGTTAGCGACTTCACAGATACGCAGTATTTT. Encoded protein: CASRVSDFTDTQYF.

This clone was seen only a few times. The rearrangement uses TRBV7-9 and TRBJ2-5; tentative D call: TRBD2 (5 bases). The CDR3 runs 15 residues. The germline gives CDR1 SEHNR, CDR2 FQNEAQ (reference sequence). V was clipped by 7 bases and J by 4 bases, with 19 bases between them. The chain's CDR3 is CASNRGRAAGETQYF. Here the CDR3 DNA reads TGTGCCAGCAACCGTGGGCGGGCGGCAGGAGAGACCCAGTACTTC.

V is TRBV7-9 and J is TRBJ2-7; 9 nucleotides match TRBD1. The CDR3 covers 14 residues. Germline trimming cut 4 bases from V and 7 bases from J; bases unmatched to any gene: 8. Looked up from germline, CDR1 is SEHNR and CDR2 is FQNEAQ (reference sequence). This chain's CDR3 is CASSSGQGRHEQYF. The CDR3 coding sequence is TGTGCCAGCAGCTCAGGACAGGGGCGGCATGAGCAGTACTTC.

The rearrangement uses TRBV5-1 and TRBJ2-7; 8 positions agree with TRBD2. V trimming: 4 bases; J trimming: 3 bases; junction bases outside the gene matches: 15. Germline V gives CDR1 SGHRS, CDR2 YFSETQ. The CDR3 loop spans 17 amino acids. The CDR3 nucleotides read TGCGCCAGCAGCAGTTACCCGCTACTAGCGGACTTCTACGAGCAGTACTTC. This encodes CASSSYPLLADFYEQYF.

V is TRBV4-3 and J is TRBJ1-1; 7 bases line up with TRBD1. This CDR3 contains 14 residues. Germline lookup yields CDR1 LGHNA and CDR2 YSLEER. The V gene end was trimmed by 0 bases and the J gene end by 7 bases; junction bases not matched to a gene: 5. The CDR3, as DNA: TGCGCCAGCAGCCAAGAAGACAGGGATCTTGAAGCTTTCTTT. It is translated as CASSQEDRDLEAFF.

The chain combines TRBV19 with TRBJ2-5, with 10 bases identical to TRBD1. The assigned J gene may be wrong: the sequence end matches TRBJ2-7 better. Germline CDR1 LNHDA, CDR2 SQIVND (reference sequence). The CDR3 contains 13 residues. The CDR3: CASSWDRGYEQYF. The CDR3 nucleotides read TGTGCCAGTAGCTGGGACAGGGGCTACGAGCAGTACTTC.